This TCR beta chain was profiled in a study of blood T cell repertoires in COVID-19. Profiling relied on immunoSEQ multiplex PCR, and the TCRdb table lists in-frame clones only, not all of them. The repertoire holds 150,000 to 200,000 clones, with over 80% as singletons. The CDR3 spans 14 residues. The V end lost 5 bases, the J end lost 1 base, and 10 bases lay between the germline ends. Germline V gene lookup returns CDR1 SGHTA and CDR2 FQGNSA. This TCR was sampled from a woman in her sixties or seventies with COVID-19, enrolled during active disease. Material: peripheral blood. The chain joins TRBV7-2 to TRBJ2-3; D is possibly TRBD1 (6 bases). CDR3 sequence reads: CASSIEGGTDTQYF. The CDR3 DNA reads TGTGCCAGCAGCATAGAGGGGGGCACAGATACGCAGTATTTT.